The clone carrying this T cell receptor beta chain has just a few counts. Its matching antigen is unknown. At the DNA level, this CDR3 is encoded by other sequences in the same sample as well. This sample is drawn from a study of beta chain features in type 1 diabetes. Study-wide results and limits: HLA effects on TCRB rearrangement stayed unresolved here. Patients with Type 1 diabetes showed moderately but significantly shorter TCRB CDR3s in all four CD4+ subsets.

CDR3 length equals 14 residues. Germline values: CDR1 KGHSH, CDR2 LQKENI. With 5 bases clipped from V and 4 bases from J, the junction kept 6 bases outside the gene matches. Isolated RNA was reverse transcribed in full, so expressed TCRB transcripts were sequenced. Using immunoSEQ multiplex PCR, the repertoire was profiled, and TCRdb retains in-frame clones only, with some absent. This table has some 200,000 clones, around 9.9% appearing once. Staining for CD45RO/CCR7/CD25/CD127/CD95/CD27 allowed sorting of CD4+ naive, central memory, regulatory and stem cell-like memory cells. Material: central memory CD4+ T cells from blood. The sequence came from a man aged 18-30 years in good health. The chain is built from TRBV18 and TRBJ2-5, with 8 bases lining up with TRBD2. In DNA form, the CDR3 reads TGTGCCAGCTCATCGAGCGGGAGTGGAGAGACCCAGTACTTC. Translated: CASSSSGSGETQYF.